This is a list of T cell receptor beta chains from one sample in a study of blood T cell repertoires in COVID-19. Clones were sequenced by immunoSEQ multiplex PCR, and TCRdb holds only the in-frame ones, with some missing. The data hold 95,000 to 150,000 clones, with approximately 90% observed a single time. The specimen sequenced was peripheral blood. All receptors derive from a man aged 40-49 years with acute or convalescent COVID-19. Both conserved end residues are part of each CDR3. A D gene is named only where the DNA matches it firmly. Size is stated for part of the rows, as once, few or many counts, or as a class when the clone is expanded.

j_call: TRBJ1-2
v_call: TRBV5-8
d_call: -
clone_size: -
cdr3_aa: CASSLGVGANYGYTF
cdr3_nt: TGTGCCAGCAGCTTGGGAGTCGGAGCTAACTATGGCTACACCTTC

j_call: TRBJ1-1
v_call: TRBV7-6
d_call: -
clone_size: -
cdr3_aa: CASSPTGMNTEAFF
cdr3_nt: TGTGCCAGCAGCCCTACAGGGATGAACACTGAAGCTTTCTTT

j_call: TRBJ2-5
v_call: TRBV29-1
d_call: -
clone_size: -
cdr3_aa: CSVSLGARETQYF
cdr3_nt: TGCAGCGTTTCATTAGGGGCTCGGGAGACCCAGTACTTC

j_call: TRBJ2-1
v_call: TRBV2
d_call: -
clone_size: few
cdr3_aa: CASERQRPYNEQFF
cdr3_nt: TGTGCCAGCGAACGGCAGAGGCCCTACAATGAGCAGTTCTTC

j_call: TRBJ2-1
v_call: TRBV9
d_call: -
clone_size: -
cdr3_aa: CASSVGGKKNNEQFF
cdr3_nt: TGTGCCAGCAGCGTAGGCGGGAAGAAGAACAATGAGCAGTTCTTC

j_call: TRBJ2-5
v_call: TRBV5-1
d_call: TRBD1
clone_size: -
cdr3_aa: CASSSDREETQYF
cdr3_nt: TGCGCCAGCAGCTCGGACAGGGAAGAGACCCAGTACTTC

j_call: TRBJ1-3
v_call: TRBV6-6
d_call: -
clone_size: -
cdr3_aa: CASNVKGGNTIYF
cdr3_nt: TGTGCCAGCAATGTGAAGGGGGGAAACACCATATATTTT

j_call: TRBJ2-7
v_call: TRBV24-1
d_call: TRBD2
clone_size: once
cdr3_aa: CATSERTSKGYEQYF
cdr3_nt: TGTGCCACCAGTGAAAGGACTAGCAAGGGGTACGAGCAGTACTTC

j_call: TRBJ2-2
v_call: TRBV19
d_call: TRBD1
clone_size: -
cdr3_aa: CASSTGTDSTGELFF
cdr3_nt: TGTGCCAGTAGTACCGGGACAGACTCCACCGGGGAGCTGTTTTTT

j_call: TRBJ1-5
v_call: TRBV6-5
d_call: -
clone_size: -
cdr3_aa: CASSPTLGGQPQHF
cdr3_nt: TGTGCCAGCAGTCCGACCCTCGGAGGTCAGCCCCAGCATTTT

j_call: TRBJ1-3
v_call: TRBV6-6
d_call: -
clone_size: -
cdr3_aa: CASSTGQGNTIYF
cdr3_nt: TGTGCCAGCAGCACCGGACAGGGAAACACCATATATTTT

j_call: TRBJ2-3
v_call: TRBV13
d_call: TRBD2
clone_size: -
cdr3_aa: CASSSRTSGGGLTDTQYF
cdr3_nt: TGTGCCAGCAGCTCCCGGACTAGCGGGGGCGGGTTGACAGATACGCAGTATTTT

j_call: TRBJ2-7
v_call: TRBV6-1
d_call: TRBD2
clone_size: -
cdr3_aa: CASRIPGGLYEQYF
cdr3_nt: TGTGCCAGCAGGATACCGGGGGGGCTCTACGAGCAGTACTTC

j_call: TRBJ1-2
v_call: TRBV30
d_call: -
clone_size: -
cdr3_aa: CAWTAAGRQANYGYTF
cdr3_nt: TGTGCCTGGACTGCGGCGGGACGGCAAGCTAACTATGGCTACACCTTC

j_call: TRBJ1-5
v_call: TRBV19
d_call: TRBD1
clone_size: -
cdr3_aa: CASSTDRGAGQPQHF
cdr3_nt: TGTGCCAGTAGTACCGACAGGGGCGCGGGGCAGCCCCAGCATTTT

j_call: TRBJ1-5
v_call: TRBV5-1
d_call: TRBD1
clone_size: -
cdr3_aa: CASSLGDRDSNQPQHF
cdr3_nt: TGCGCCAGCAGCTTGGGGGACAGGGATAGCAATCAGCCCCAGCATTTT

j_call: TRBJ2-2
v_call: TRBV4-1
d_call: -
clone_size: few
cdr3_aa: CASSQVGQANTGELFF
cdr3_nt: TGCGCCAGCAGCCAAGTGGGTCAGGCGAACACCGGGGAGCTGTTTTTT

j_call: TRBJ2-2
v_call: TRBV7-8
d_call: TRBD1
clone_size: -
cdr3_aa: CASSFDRGPTGELFF
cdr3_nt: TGTGCCAGCAGCTTTGACAGGGGACCCACCGGGGAGCTGTTTTTT

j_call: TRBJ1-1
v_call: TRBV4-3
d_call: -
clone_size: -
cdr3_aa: CASSQDRGTSNTEAFF
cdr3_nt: TGCGCCAGCAGCCAAGACAGGGGTACTAGTAACACTGAAGCTTTCTTT

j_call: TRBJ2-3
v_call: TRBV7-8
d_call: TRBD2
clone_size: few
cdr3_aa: CASSFYSGNVDTQYF
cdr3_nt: TGTGCCAGCAGCTTCTATAGCGGGAATGTGGATACGCAGTATTTT

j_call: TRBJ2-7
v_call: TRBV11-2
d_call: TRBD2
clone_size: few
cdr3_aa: CASSFSLAGGSDEQYF
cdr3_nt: TGTGCCAGCAGCTTCTCCTTAGCGGGAGGCAGCGACGAGCAGTACTTC

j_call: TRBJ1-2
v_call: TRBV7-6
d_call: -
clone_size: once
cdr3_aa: CASSLEEGESDGYTF
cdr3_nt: TGTGCCAGCAGCTTAGAAGAGGGGGAGTCAGATGGCTACACCTTC

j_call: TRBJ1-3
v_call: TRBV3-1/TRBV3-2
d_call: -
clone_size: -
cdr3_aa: CASSPRGLHSGNTIYF
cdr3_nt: TGTGCCAGCAGCCCTCGGGGACTCCACTCTGGAAACACCATATATTTT

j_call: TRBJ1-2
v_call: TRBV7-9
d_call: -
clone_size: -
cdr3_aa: CASSARVDYGYTF
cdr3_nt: TGTGCCAGCAGCGCCCGGGTCGACTATGGCTACACCTTC

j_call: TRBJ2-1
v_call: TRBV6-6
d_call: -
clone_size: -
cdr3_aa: CASSYGRQNNEQFF
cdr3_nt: TGTGCCAGCAGTTACGGGAGGCAGAACAATGAGCAGTTCTTC

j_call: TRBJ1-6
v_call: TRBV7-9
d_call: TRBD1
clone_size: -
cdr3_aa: CASSLGGTGGPYNSPLHF
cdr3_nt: TGTGCCAGCAGCTTAGGAGGGACAGGGGGCCCTTATAATTCACCCCTCCACTTT

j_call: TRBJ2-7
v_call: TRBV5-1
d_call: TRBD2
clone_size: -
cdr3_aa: CASSPGTSRNEQYF
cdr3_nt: TGCGCCAGCAGCCCCGGGACTAGTAGGAACGAGCAGTACTTC

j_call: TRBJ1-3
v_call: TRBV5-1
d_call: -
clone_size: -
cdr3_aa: CASSFKTGHSGNTIYF
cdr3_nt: TGCGCCAGCAGCTTCAAAACAGGGCACTCCGGAAACACCATATATTTT

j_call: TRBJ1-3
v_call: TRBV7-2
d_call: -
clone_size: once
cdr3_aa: CASSLWTAFSGNTIYF
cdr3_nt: TGTGCCAGCAGCTTATGGACAGCATTCTCTGGAAACACCATATATTTT

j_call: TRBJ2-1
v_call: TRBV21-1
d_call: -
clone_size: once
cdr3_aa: CASSKGRGGAGEQFF
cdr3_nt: TGTGCCAGCAGCAAAGGACGCGGGGGGGCGGGTGAGCAGTTCTTC

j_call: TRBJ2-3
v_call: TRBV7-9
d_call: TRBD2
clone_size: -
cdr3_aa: CASSLGIAGLELPDTQYF
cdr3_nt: TGTGCCAGCAGCTTAGGTATTGCGGGACTAGAATTGCCAGATACGCAGTATTTT

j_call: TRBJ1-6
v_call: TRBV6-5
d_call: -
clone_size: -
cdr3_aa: CASSYRVSYNSPLHF
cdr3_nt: TGTGCCAGCAGTTACCGGGTCTCCTATAATTCACCCCTCCACTTT